This T cell receptor (beta chain) was found in a study of vaccination and CD4 T cells after COVID-19. This CDR3 has 14 amino acids. Per germline, CDR1 LNHNV and CDR2 YYDKDF (reference sequence). V dropped 4 bases and J dropped 0; count of bases not matched to a gene: 2. Specified treatment: roughly 11-day PBMC culture with coronavirus spike peptide pools or control peptides (ViraFEST assay). With the Oncomine TCR Beta short-read assay, DNA from cultured CD4+ T cells was sequenced. TCRdb used MiXCR to reprocess the PCR reads, holding one entry per CDR3 protein. The sample comprises about 16,000 distinct CDR3 sequences, 56% of which are singletons, and around 7% rests with the top ten. For this clonotype: Its antigen is as yet unknown.

This TCR was recovered from a human donor who had recovered from COVID-19. V and J are TRBV15 and TRBJ2-7, with TRBD2 matching 8 bases. Source material: CD4+ T cells from blood, cultured in vitro. Here the CDR3 reads CATSIGGDSYEQYF. The CDR3 region has the DNA TGTGCCACCAGCATCGGGGGGGACTCCTACGAGCAGTACTTC.